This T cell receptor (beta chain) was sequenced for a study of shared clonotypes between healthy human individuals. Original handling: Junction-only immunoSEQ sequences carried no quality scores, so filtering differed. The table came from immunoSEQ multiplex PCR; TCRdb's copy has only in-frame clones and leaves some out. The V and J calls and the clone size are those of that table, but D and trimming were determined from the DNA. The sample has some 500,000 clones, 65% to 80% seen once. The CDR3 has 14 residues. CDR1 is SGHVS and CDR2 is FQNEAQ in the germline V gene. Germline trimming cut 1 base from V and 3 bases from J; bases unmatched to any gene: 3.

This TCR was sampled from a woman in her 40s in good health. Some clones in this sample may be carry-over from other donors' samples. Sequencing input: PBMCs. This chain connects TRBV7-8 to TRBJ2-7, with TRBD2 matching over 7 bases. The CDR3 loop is CASSLVGGCYEQYF. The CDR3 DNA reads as TGTGCCAGCAGCTTAGTGGGGGGGTGCTACGAGCAGTACTTC.